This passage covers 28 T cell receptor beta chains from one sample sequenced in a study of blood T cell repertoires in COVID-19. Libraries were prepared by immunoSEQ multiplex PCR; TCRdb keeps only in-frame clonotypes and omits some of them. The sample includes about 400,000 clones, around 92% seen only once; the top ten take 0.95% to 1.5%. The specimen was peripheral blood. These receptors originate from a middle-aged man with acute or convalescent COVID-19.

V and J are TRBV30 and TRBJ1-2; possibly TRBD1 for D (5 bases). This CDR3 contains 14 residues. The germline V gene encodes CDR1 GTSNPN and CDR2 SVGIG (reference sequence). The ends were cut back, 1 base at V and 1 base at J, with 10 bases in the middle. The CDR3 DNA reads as TGTGCCTGGAGTGCCTTCGGGGGTAACTATGGCTACACCTTC. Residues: CAWSAFGGNYGYTF.

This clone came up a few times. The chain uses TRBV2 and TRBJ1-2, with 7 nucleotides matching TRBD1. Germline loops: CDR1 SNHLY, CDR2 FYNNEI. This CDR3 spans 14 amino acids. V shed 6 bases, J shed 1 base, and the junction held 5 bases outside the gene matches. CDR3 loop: CASRKGQNNYGYTF. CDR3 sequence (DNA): TGTGCCAGCAGGAAGGGACAGAATAACTATGGCTACACCTTC. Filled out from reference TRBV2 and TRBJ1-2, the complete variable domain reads EPEVTQTPSHQVTQMGQEVILRCVPISNHLYFYWYRQILGQKVEFLVSFYNNEISEKSEIFDDQFSVERPDGSNFTLKIRSTKLEDSAMYFCASRKGQNNYGYTFGSGTRLTVV.

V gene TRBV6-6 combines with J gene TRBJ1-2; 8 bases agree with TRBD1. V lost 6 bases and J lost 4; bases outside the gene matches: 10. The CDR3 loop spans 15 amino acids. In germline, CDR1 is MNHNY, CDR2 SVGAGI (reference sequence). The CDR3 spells CASRVTGGSGYGYTF. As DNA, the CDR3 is TGTGCCAGCAGAGTAACAGGGGGATCTGGCTATGGCTACACCTTC.

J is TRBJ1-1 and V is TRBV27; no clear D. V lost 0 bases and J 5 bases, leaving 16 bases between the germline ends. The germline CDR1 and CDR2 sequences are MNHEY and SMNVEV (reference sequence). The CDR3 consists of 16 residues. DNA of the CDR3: TGTGCCAGCAGTTTATCCACAGTGGGCCGGCGTACTGAAGCTTTCTTT. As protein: CASSLSTVGRRTEAFF.

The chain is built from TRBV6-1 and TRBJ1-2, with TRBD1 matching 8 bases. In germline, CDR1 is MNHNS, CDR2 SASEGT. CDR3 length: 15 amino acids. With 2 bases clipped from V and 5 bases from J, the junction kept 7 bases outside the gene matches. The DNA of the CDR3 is TGTGCCAGCAGTGAAAATCCGGGACAGGAGTATGGCTACACCTTC. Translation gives CASSENPGQEYGYTF.

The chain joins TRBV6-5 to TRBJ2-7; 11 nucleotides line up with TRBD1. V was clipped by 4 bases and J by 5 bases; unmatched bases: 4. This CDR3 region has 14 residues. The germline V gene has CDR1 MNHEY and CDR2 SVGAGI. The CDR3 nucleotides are TGTGCCAGCAGTTTATGGACAGGGGGCGACGAGCAGTACTTC. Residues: CASSLWTGGDEQYF.

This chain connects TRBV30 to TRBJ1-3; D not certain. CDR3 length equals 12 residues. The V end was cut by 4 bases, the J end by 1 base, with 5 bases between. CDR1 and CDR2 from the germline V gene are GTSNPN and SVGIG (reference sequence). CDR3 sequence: CAWMSSGNTIYF. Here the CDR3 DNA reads TGTGCCTGGATGAGTTCTGGAAACACCATATATTTT.

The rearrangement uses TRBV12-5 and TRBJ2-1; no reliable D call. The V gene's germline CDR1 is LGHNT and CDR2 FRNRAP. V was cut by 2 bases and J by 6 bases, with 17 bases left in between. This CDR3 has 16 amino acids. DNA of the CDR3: TGTGCTAGTGGTTTGATTTTTCAACTCGTTATCAATGAGCAGTTCTTC. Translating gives CASGLIFQLVINEQFF.

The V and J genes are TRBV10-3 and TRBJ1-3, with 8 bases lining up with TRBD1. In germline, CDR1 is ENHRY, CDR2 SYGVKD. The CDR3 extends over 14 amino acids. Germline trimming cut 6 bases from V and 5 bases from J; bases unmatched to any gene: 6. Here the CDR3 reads CAIREDRERNTIYF. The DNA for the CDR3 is TGTGCCATCAGGGAGGACAGGGAGCGAAACACCATATATTTT.

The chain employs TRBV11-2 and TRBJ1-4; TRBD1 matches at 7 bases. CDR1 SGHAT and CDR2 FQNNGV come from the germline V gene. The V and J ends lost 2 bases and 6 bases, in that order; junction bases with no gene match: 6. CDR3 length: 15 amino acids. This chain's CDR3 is CASSLFRQGDEKLFF. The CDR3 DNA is TGTGCCAGCAGCTTATTCCGGCAGGGGGATGAAAAACTGTTTTTT.

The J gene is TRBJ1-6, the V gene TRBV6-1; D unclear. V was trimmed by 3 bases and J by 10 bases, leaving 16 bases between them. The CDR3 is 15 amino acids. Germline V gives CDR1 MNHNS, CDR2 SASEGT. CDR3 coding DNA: TGTGCCAGCAGTGAGGGAGCCTCTCTAGGGTCACCCCTCCACTTT. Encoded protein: CASSEGASLGSPLHF.

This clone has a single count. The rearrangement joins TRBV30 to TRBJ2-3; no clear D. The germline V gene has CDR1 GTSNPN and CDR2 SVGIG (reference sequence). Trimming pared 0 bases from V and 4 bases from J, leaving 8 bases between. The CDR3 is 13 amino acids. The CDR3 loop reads CAWSVQSADTQYF. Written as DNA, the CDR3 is TGTGCCTGGAGTGTACAGTCTGCAGATACGCAGTATTTT. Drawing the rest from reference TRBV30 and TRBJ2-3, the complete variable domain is SQTIHQWPATLVQPVGSPLSLECTVEGTSNPNLYWYRQAAGRGLQLLFYSVGIGQISSEVPQNLSASRPQDRQFILSSKKLLLSDSGFYLCAWSVQSADTQYFGPGTRLTVL.

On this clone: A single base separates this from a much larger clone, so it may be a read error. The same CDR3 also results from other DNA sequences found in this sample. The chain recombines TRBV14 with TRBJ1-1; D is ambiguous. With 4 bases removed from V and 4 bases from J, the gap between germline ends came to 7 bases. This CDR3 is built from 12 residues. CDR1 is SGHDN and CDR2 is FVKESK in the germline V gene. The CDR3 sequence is CASSLAGTEAFF. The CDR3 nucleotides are TGTGCCAGCAGCCTCGCCGGCACTGAAGCTTTCTTT.

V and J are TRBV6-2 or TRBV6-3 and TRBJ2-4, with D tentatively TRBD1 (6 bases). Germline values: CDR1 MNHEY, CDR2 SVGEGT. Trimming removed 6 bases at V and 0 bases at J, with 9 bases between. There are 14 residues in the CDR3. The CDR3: CASSMDRAKNIQYF. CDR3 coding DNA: TGTGCCAGCAGCATGGACAGAGCCAAAAACATTCAGTACTTC.

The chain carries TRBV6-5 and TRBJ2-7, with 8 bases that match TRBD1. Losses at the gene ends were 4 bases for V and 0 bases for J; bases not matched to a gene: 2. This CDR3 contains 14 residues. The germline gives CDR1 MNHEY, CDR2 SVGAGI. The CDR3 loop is CASSLQGGSYEQYF. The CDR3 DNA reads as TGTGCCAGCAGTTTACAGGGGGGCTCCTACGAGCAGTACTTC.

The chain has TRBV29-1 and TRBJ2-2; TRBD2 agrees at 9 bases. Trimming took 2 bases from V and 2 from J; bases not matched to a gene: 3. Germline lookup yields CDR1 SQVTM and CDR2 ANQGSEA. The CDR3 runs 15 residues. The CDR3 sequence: CSVESGGINTGELFF. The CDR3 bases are TGCAGCGTTGAAAGCGGGGGGATAAACACCGGGGAGCTGTTTTTT.

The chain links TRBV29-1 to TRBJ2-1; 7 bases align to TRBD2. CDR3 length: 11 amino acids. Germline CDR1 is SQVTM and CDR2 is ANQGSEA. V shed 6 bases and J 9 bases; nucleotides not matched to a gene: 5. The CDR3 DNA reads TGCAGCGTCGTACTAGCGATTGAGCAGTTCTTC. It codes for CSVVLAIEQFF.

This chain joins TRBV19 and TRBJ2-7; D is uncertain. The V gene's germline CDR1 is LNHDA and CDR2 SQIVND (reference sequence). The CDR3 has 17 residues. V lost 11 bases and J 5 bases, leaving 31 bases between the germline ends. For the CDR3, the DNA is TGTGCCCCCCTTTTTGGGTTTTTAGGCAGGAATTCCCACGAGCAGTACTTC. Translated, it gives CAPLFGFLGRNSHEQYF.

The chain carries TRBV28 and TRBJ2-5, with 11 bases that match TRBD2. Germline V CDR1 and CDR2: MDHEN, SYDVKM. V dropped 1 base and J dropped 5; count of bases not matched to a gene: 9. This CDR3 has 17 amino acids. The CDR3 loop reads CASSLSLAGVRGETQYF. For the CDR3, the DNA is TGTGCCAGCAGTTTATCACTAGCGGGGGTGCGGGGGGAGACCCAGTACTTC.

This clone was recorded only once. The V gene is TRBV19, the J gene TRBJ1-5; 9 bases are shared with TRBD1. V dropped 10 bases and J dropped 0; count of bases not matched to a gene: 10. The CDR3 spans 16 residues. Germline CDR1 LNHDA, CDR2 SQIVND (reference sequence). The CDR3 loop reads CATRTGATISNQPQHF. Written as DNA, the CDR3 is TGTGCCACACGGACAGGGGCGACTATTAGCAATCAGCCCCAGCATTTT. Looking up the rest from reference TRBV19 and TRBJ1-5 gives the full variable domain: DGGITQSPKYLFRKEGQNVTLSCEQNLNHDAMYWYRQDPGQGLRLIYYSQIVNDFQKGDIAEGYSVSREKKESFPLTVTSAQKNPTAFYLCATRTGATISNQPQHFGDGTRLSIL.

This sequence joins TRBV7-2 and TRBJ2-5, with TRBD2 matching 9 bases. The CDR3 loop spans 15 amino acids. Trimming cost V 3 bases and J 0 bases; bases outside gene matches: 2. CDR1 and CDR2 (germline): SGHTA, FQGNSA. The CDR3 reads CASSLRLADQETQYF. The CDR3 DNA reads TGTGCCAGCAGCTTGAGACTAGCGGACCAAGAGACCCAGTACTTC.

CDR3 in DNA: TGTGCCAGCAGCGGGGACAGGGAAGTCTACGAGCAGTACTTC. Protein product: CASSGDREVYEQYF. This chain uses TRBV5-6 with TRBJ2-7; 9 nucleotides line up with TRBD1. Germline V gives CDR1 SGHDT, CDR2 YYEEEE. This CDR3 is 14 amino acids long. Trimming removed 4 bases from V and 3 bases from J; junction bases left unmatched: 5.

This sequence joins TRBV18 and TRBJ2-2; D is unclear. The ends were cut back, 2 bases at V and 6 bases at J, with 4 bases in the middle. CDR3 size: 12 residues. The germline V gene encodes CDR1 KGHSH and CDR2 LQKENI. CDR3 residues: CASSPAAGELFF. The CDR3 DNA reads TGTGCCAGCTCACCAGCAGCCGGGGAGCTGTTTTTT.

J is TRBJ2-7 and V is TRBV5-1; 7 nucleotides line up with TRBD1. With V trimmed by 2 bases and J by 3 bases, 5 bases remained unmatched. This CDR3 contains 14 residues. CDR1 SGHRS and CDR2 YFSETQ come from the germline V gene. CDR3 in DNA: TGCGCCAGCAGCTTCCGGGACAGTTTCTACGAGCAGTACTTC. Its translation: CASSFRDSFYEQYF. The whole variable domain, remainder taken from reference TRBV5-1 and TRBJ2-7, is KAGVTQTPRYLIKTRGQQVTLSCSPISGHRSVSWYQQTPGQGLQFLFEYFSETQRNKGNFPGRFSGRQFSNSRSEMNVSTLELGDSALYLCASSFRDSFYEQYFGPGTRLTVT.

CDR3 DNA sequence: TGTGCCAGCAGCCCCGGACTAGCGGGGGGCCATGAGCAGTTCTTC. It is translated as CASSPGLAGGHEQFF. The chain links TRBV9 to TRBJ2-1; 14 bases are shared with TRBD2. Germline loops: CDR1 SGDLS, CDR2 YYNGEE. Germline trimming cut 4 bases from V and 8 bases from J; bases unmatched to any gene: 5. There are 15 residues in the CDR3.

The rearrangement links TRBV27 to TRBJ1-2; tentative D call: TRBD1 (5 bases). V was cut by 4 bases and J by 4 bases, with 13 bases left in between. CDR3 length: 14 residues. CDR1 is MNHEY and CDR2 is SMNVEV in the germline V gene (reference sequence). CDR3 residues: CASSSGGEGYGYTF. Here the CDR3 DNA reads TGTGCCAGCAGTTCTGGAGGGGAGGGCTATGGCTACACCTTC.

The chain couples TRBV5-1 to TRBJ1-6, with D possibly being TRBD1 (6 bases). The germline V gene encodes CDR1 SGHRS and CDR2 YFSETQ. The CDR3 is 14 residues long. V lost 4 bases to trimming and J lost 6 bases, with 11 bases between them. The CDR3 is CASSERTANSPLHF. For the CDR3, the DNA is TGCGCCAGCAGCGAACGGACAGCTAATTCACCCCTCCACTTT.

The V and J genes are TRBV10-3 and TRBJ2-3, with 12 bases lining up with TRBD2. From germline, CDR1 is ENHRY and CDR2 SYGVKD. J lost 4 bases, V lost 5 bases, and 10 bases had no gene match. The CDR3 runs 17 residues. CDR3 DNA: TGTGCCATCAGTACAAACCGACTAGCGGGAGCAGCAGATACGCAGTATTTT. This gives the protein CAISTNRLAGAADTQYF.